These 27 T cell receptor beta chains share one sample of origin, sequenced in a study of T cells after yellow fever vaccination. TCRdb re-derived calls from the 5' RACE reads in MiXCR, one entry per CDR3 protein. The sample lists fewer than 450,000 distinct CDR3 sequences; 11% were seen once. The sequences come from PBMCs, collected on the day of the first yellow fever vaccination. Every receptor here comes from a young man who received the YFV17D yellow fever vaccine.

The genes are TRBV10-1 and TRBJ2-2, with 8 bases aligning to TRBD1. This CDR3 spans 16 amino acids. Looked up from germline, CDR1 is WNHNN and CDR2 is SYGVQD (reference sequence). The ends lost 4 bases at V and 2 bases at J; junction bases unmatched: 6. CDR3 in amino acids: CASSVAQGENTGELFF. The CDR3 coding sequence is TGCGCCAGCAGTGTCGCACAGGGGGAAAACACCGGGGAGCTGTTTTTT.

This clonotype was counted at least ten times. The genes are TRBV20-1 and TRBJ1-3; D possibly corresponds to TRBD1 (6 bases). The V end lost 2 bases, the J end lost 4 bases, and 6 bases lay between the germline ends. Per germline, CDR1 DFQATT and CDR2 SNEGSKA (reference sequence). This CDR3 has 12 amino acids. The CDR3 sequence: CSARQGGNTIYF. DNA of the CDR3: TGCAGTGCTAGACAGGGGGGAAACACCATATATTTT.

Only a few counts were recorded for this clonotype. The chain links TRBV6-1 to TRBJ1-2; D perhaps matches TRBD1 (6 bases). The V gene's germline CDR1 is MNHNS and CDR2 SASEGT. The CDR3 length is 13 residues. V lost 6 bases and J 1 base, leaving 9 bases between the germline ends. The CDR3 DNA is TGTGCCAGCAGGGACAGCCTTAACTATGGCTACACCTTC. It yields the protein CASRDSLNYGYTF.

The chain uses TRBV30 and TRBJ2-1; 12 nucleotides align to TRBD2. V gave up 4 bases and J gave up 9 bases; unmatched junction bases: 10. The CDR3 covers 15 residues. The germline CDR1 and CDR2 sequences are GTSNPN and SVGIG (reference sequence). The CDR3 here is CAWTRGRLAGAEQFF. The CDR3 DNA reads TGTGCCTGGACCCGCGGACGACTAGCGGGGGCTGAGCAGTTCTTC.

This clonotype was seen at least ten times. The rearrangement uses TRBV3-1 and TRBJ2-7, with 7 bases that match TRBD2. This CDR3 region has 15 residues. Germline CDR1 is LGHDT and CDR2 is YNNKEL (reference sequence). With V trimmed by 2 bases and J by 4 bases, 8 bases remained unmatched. The CDR3 coding sequence is TGTGCCAGCAGCCAACATGGGAGGGGAGCGTACGAGCAGTACTTC. This gives the protein CASSQHGRGAYEQYF.

The sample holds many counts of this clonotype. The rearrangement links TRBV5-1 to TRBJ1-2; D is perhaps TRBD1 (5 bases). The germline CDR1 and CDR2 sequences are SGHRS and YFSETQ. V was clipped by 0 bases and J by 0 bases, with 15 bases between them. The CDR3 spans 17 residues. The CDR3 DNA reads TGCGCCAGCAGCTTGGGTTTCACAGGACCTTCTAACTATGGCTACACCTTC. Encoded protein: CASSLGFTGPSNYGYTF.

The CDR3: CASRPTGEHTEAFF. CDR3 DNA sequence: TGTGCCAGCAGACCGACAGGGGAGCACACTGAAGCTTTCTTT. V usage is TRBV6-2 or TRBV6-3 and J usage is TRBJ1-1; the match to TRBD1 covers 8 bases. After removal of 6 bases from V and 3 bases from J, the junction contained 6 bases not matched to a gene. The germline gives CDR1 MNHEY, CDR2 SVGEGT. This CDR3 contains 14 residues.

This clonotype was picked up many times. V and J are TRBV7-6 and TRBJ1-1; D may be TRBD1 (5 bases). Germline lookup yields CDR1 SGHVS and CDR2 FNYEAQ. This CDR3 has 12 residues. V gave up 5 bases and J gave up 11 bases, with 15 bases separating them. CDR3 protein: CASSLNGAEAFF. In DNA form, the CDR3 reads TGTGCCAGCAGCCTAAACGGGGCGGAGGCTTTCTTT.

This clonotype was seen ten or more times. The chain recombines TRBV3-1 with TRBJ1-1; no reliable D call. Germline lookup yields CDR1 LGHDT and CDR2 YNNKEL (reference sequence). The V end lost 1 base, the J end lost 1 base, and 4 bases lay between the germline ends. The CDR3 extends over 13 amino acids. CDR3: CASSQGGNTEAFF. The CDR3 nucleotides read TGTGCCAGCAGCCAAGGGGGGAACACTGAAGCTTTCTTT.

The chain recombines TRBV6-5 with TRBJ2-3; D may be TRBD1 (6 bases). Germline values: CDR1 MNHEY, CDR2 SVGAGI. This CDR3 region has 15 residues. V was pared by 0 bases and J by 5 bases, with 12 bases between. The CDR3: CASSYSRLGGDTQYF. CDR3 DNA sequence: TGTGCCAGCAGTTACTCGAGGCTAGGGGGAGATACGCAGTATTTT.

This rearrangement joins TRBV4-3 to TRBJ2-2; 9 positions agree with TRBD1. J lost 6 bases, V lost 0 bases, and 8 bases had no gene match. Looked up from germline, CDR1 is LGHNA and CDR2 is YSLEER. The CDR3 spans 17 residues. CDR3 sequence (DNA): TGCGCCAGCAGCCAAGATGGGGGGACAGGGTGGGCCGGGGAGCTGTTTTTT. Translation gives CASSQDGGTGWAGELFF.

This clonotype was detected only a few times. The gene calls are TRBV5-4 and TRBJ2-3, with 11 bases matching TRBD2. Trimming took 0 bases from V and 2 from J; bases not matched to a gene: 5. This CDR3 comprises 17 residues. CDR1 and CDR2 from the germline V gene are SGHNT and YYREEE (reference sequence). The CDR3 nucleotides read TGTGCCAGCAGCTTGGGGGTTAGCGGGGGGGTCACAGATACGCAGTATTTT. It encodes CASSLGVSGGVTDTQYF.

This clonotype was detected ten times or more. The chain couples TRBV5-1 to TRBJ2-5, with D maybe TRBD2 (6 bases). There are 14 residues in the CDR3. CDR1 is SGHRS and CDR2 is YFSETQ in the germline V gene. V was trimmed by 4 bases and J by 4 bases, leaving 14 bases between them. The CDR3 reads CASSSTLSGETQYF. The CDR3 nucleotides are TGCGCCAGCAGCAGCACTCTTAGCGGAGAGACCCAGTACTTC.

In its sample, this clonotype was seen many times. CDR3 loop: CASTISTEAFF. As DNA, the CDR3 is TGTGCCAGCACTATCAGTACTGAAGCTTTCTTT. The chain employs TRBV12-3 or TRBV12-4 and TRBJ1-1; no clear D. The germline V and J ends were trimmed by 7 bases and 5 bases, with 8 bases remaining between them. There are 11 residues in the CDR3.

Note on this clonotype: One junction end does not reproduce the germline sequence, and a read error may be involved. The rearrangement joins TRBV7-2 to TRBJ2-1; no clear D gene. CDR1 and CDR2 from the germline V gene are SGHTA and FQGNSA. The CDR3 contains 11 residues. CDR3 nucleotides: TGTGCCAGCAGCTTGCTCTATGAGCAGCTCTTC. Residues: CASSLLYEQLF.

The CDR3 spells CASTPGTGVEDTQYF. CDR3 nucleotides: TGTGCCAGCACCCCTGGGACAGGGGTGGAAGATACGCAGTATTTT. The V and J genes are TRBV6-2 or TRBV6-3 and TRBJ2-3; TRBD1 aligns across 10 bases. This CDR3 is 15 amino acids long. V was pared by 7 bases and J by 5 bases, with 9 bases of the junction left unmatched. Per germline, CDR1 MNHEY and CDR2 SVGEGT.

The genes are TRBV25-1 and TRBJ2-4; 12 nucleotides line up with TRBD2. With V trimmed by 2 bases and J by 9 bases, 8 bases remained unmatched. In germline, CDR1 is MGHDK, CDR2 SYGVNS. CDR3 size: 16 residues. The CDR3 region has the DNA TGTGCCAGCAGTGAAGTATCAGGACTAGCGGGGCTCATTCAGTACTTC. Its translation is CASSEVSGLAGLIQYF. The entire variable domain, with the rest obtained from reference TRBV25-1 and TRBJ2-4, is as follows: EADIYQTPRYLVIGTGKKITLECSQTMGHDKMYWYQQDPGMELHLIHYSYGVNSTEKGDLSSESTVSRIRTEHFPLTLESARPSHTSQYLCASSEVSGLAGLIQYFGAGTRLSVL.

This chain joins TRBV13 and TRBJ2-1; 8 bases agree with TRBD1. The CDR3 runs to 15 residues. V lost 6 bases to trimming and J lost 3 bases; unmatched junction nucleotides: 7. Germline assignment: CDR1 PRHDT and CDR2 FYEKMQ (reference sequence). CDR3 DNA: TGTGCCAGCAGAGAACCCGGGACAGGCTACAATGAGCAGTTCTTC. Its protein product is CASREPGTGYNEQFF.

This clonotype has only a few counts. The chain combines TRBV20-1 with TRBJ2-2; 11 positions match TRBD2. The germline V gene encodes CDR1 DFQATT and CDR2 SNEGSKA (reference sequence). Germline trimming cut 2 bases from V and 5 bases from J; bases unmatched to any gene: 10. This CDR3 contains 17 residues. CDR3 amino acids: CSARLAGGPLGTGELFF. In DNA form, the CDR3 reads TGCAGTGCTAGACTAGCGGGGGGTCCCTTGGGAACCGGGGAGCTGTTTTTT.

There are many counts of this clonotype. The chain links TRBV4-1 to TRBJ2-5; maybe TRBD2 (6 bases). Trimming stripped 2 bases from V and 4 bases from J, with 8 bases between. Germline V gene sequence: CDR1 MGHRA, CDR2 YSYEKL. The CDR3 loop spans 13 amino acids. CDR3 sequence: CASSQWRGETQYF. The CDR3, as DNA: TGCGCCAGCAGCCAATGGAGGGGAGAGACCCAGTACTTC.

CDR3 region: CASSPGTGALETQYF. Here the CDR3 DNA reads TGTGCCAGCAGCCCAGGGACAGGGGCCCTCGAGACCCAGTACTTC. The chain is built from TRBV3-1 and TRBJ2-5, with 10 bases fitting TRBD1. The CDR3 covers 15 residues. CDR1 and CDR2 from the germline V gene are LGHDT and YNNKEL (reference sequence). Trimming at V came to 4 bases and at J to 5 bases, leaving 7 bases not matched to a gene.

There are a few counts of this clonotype. This chain uses TRBV11-2 with TRBJ2-1, with D unclear. The V and J ends lost 0 bases and 14 bases respectively, with 17 bases between them. This CDR3 has 14 amino acids. Looked up from germline, CDR1 is SGHAT and CDR2 is FQNNGV. In nucleotides, the CDR3 is TGTGCCAGCAGCTTAGACCCCCTCAGTGGTCGTGAGTTCTTC. Protein: CASSLDPLSGREFF.

This clonotype occurred a few times. V usage is TRBV4-2 and J usage is TRBJ2-1; D remains ambiguous. The CDR3 contains 16 residues. Germline CDR1 LGHNA, CDR2 YNFKEQ. The V gene lost 3 bases and the J gene lost 0 bases, with 12 bases spanning the gap. CDR3 DNA sequence: TGTGCCAGCAGCCACCGCGACAAGAGCTCCTACAATGAGCAGTTCTTC. It yields the protein CASSHRDKSSYNEQFF.

This clonotype was observed a handful of times. The J gene is TRBJ2-1, the V gene TRBV19, with 13 bases fitting TRBD2. V dropped 7 bases and J dropped 0; count of bases not matched to a gene: 6. The V gene's germline CDR1 is LNHDA and CDR2 SQIVND (reference sequence). The CDR3 is made up of 17 amino acids. CDR3 in DNA: TGTGCCAGTAATCCGACTAGCGGGAGGAGCTCCTACAATGAGCAGTTCTTC. Protein sequence: CASNPTSGRSSYNEQFF.

CDR3 nucleotides: TGTGCCAGCAGCCAGAGGGGCTGGGACCGATACAATGAGCAGTTCTTC. It translates to CASSQRGWDRYNEQFF. This rearrangement joins TRBV14 to TRBJ2-1; D could derive from TRBD1 or TRBD2 (5 bases each). The V and J ends lost 3 bases and 4 bases respectively, with 16 bases between them. Germline CDR1 reads SGHDN; CDR2 reads FVKESK. The CDR3 spans 16 residues.

There are a few counts of this clonotype. The chain joins TRBV29-1 to TRBJ1-1; perhaps TRBD1 as D (5 bases). The CDR3 is made up of 11 amino acids. Deletions cut 8 bases from V and 7 bases from J, with 14 bases between. Germline V gives CDR1 SQVTM, CDR2 ANQGSEA. The CDR3 spells CSTKGLGEAFF. The CDR3 nucleotides read TGCAGCACCAAGGGGTTGGGTGAAGCTTTCTTT. Filled out from reference TRBV29-1 and TRBJ1-1, the complete variable domain reads SAVISQKPSRDICQRGTSLTIQCQVDSQVTMMFWYRQQPGQSLTLIATANQGSEATYESGFVIDKFPISRPNLTFSTLTVSNMSPEDSSIYLCSTKGLGEAFFGQGTRLTVV.

This clonotype was seen more than once but under ten times. CDR3: CASKFGGRTGELFF. CDR3 nucleotides: TGTGCCAGCAAATTCGGGGGGCGAACCGGGGAGCTGTTTTTT. The chain recombines TRBV28 with TRBJ2-2; perhaps TRBD2 as D (7 bases). CDR3 size: 14 residues. Germline V gene data show CDR1 as MDHEN and CDR2 as SYDVKM. Trimming removed 7 bases from V and 5 bases from J, with 14 bases in between.